This TCR beta chain was identified in a study of T cell repertoires in cytomegalovirus infection (dated by TCRdb to the late 2010s). Some background on the complete study: Peptide stimulations targeted recently identified HLA-C-restricted CMV epitopes, whose presentation resists viral immunomodulation, together with well-studied HLA-B-restricted epitopes. The HLA type of each donor mattered for the analysis, because public TCR beta signatures pointed to carriage of CMV infection along with the matching HLA type.

Sequencing instrument: Illumina HiSeq 1500. TCRdb took the public reads, trimmed them with fastp at Q25, ran MiXCR for clone calling and kept in-frame beta chains. Every entry covers one CDR3 protein and lists the most common genes and DNA from its rows. Counted in this sample were approximately 1,000,000 distinct CDR3 sequences; around 32% of them appeared once. Jointly, the top ten make up about 14% of the sample. The study at large found these results: The ex vivo response was dominated by HLA-C-restricted CMV-specific TCR beta clonotypes, and the single most frequent clonotype in two of eight donors was supplied by these HLA-C-restricted clonotypes. In both this cohort and an independent cohort of under 450 donors, the cumulative frequency of public TCR beta family members distinguished carriers of CMV infection plus the relevant HLA type.

Turning to this clonotype: The specificity of this receptor is unknown. No base quality information exists; no much larger clone differs at one position.

This specimen's treatment or condition label, per the study, means: in vitro stimulation with specific CMV peptide epitopes to enrich CMV-specific T cells. Including cysteine and phenylalanine, the CDR3 has 14 amino acids. The kept DNA is CDR3 alone, 42 bases in frame from the first base. The germline V gene (reference sequence) yields SEHNR for CDR1 and FQNEAQ for CDR2. Trimming takes 5 bases off V and 6 bases off J; junction bases not matched to a gene: 9. The source is a human donor in good health (CMV status not recorded). Some clones in this sample may be carry-over from other donors' samples. The input for sequencing was cultured CD8+ T cells from PBMCs, taken from culture after CMV antigen stimulation. The sequence joins TRBV7-9 to TRBJ1-2; TRBD1 agrees with 7 junctional bases. The sequence in DNA is TGTGCCAGCAGCCCTCCGACAGGGTGGAATGGCTACACCTTC. Its translation is CASSPPTGWNGYTF.